One and the same sample provided the 5 T cell receptor beta chains below, sequenced in a study of blood T cell repertoires in COVID-19. Here immunoSEQ multiplex PCR was the method, and the copy in TCRdb shows in-frame clones only, minus some. The table shows 250,000 or so clones, with 89% occurring only once. The sample comprised peripheral blood. The receptors were sampled from a woman between 40 and 50 years old who had recovered from COVID-19.

This chain joins TRBV2 and TRBJ1-1; a possible D gene is TRBD1 (5 bases). Germline values: CDR1 SNHLY, CDR2 FYNNEI. The CDR3 is 13 amino acids. The V end was cut by 4 bases, the J end by 4 bases, with 10 bases between. The CDR3 sequence is CASSVQGPTEAFF. The CDR3 DNA follows: TGTGCCAGCAGTGTTCAGGGTCCCACTGAAGCTTTCTTT. The full variable domain, completed using reference TRBV2 and TRBJ1-1, is EPEVTQTPSHQVTQMGQEVILRCVPISNHLYFYWYRQILGQKVEFLVSFYNNEISEKSEIFDDQFSVERPDGSNFTLKIRSTKLEDSAMYFCASSVQGPTEAFFGQGTRLTVV.

The J gene is TRBJ1-2, the V gene TRBV28, with 9 bases aligning to TRBD1. CDR3 length: 17 amino acids. The germline V gene encodes CDR1 MDHEN and CDR2 SYDVKM. Trimming cost V 3 bases and J 6 bases; bases outside gene matches: 14. CDR3 DNA sequence: TGTGCCAGCAGTTTTTCCCCCCCCCTACAGGGGGCAGATGGCTACACCTTC. Amino acid sequence: CASSFSPPLQGADGYTF.

Only one count was recorded for this clone. This chain joins TRBV4-2 and TRBJ2-7; no clear D. The CDR3 is 15 residues long. Trimming shortened V by 0 bases and J by 1 base, and 10 bases separated the two germline ends. The germline CDR1 and CDR2 sequences are LGHNA and YNFKEQ. The CDR3 is CASSQDLGGSYEQYF. CDR3 nucleotides: TGTGCCAGCAGCCAAGATCTTGGCGGATCCTACGAGCAGTACTTC.

The chain links TRBV24-1 to TRBJ2-3; no clear D. This CDR3 spans 16 amino acids. The V and J ends lost 1 base and 2 bases respectively, with 12 bases between them. Germline CDR1 KGHDR, CDR2 SFDVKD. This chain's CDR3 is CATSDFSGGITDTQYF. The CDR3 DNA reads as TGTGCCACCAGTGATTTTTCAGGTGGCATCACAGATACGCAGTATTTT.

The chain carries TRBV7-2 and TRBJ2-3; 11 bases are shared with TRBD2. The V segment lost 7 bases and the J segment 6 bases; nucleotides outside the gene matches: 9. The CDR3 length is 15 residues. CDR1 and CDR2 from the germline V gene are SGHTA and FQGNSA. For the CDR3, the DNA is TGTGCCAGCACCTCGACTAGCGGGATGGGGGATACGCAGTATTTT. It codes for CASTSTSGMGDTQYF.